This TCR beta chain was identified during a study of cytomegalovirus exposure and HLA in healthy donors. This clone was counted a few times. It was with 60 Vbeta and 13 Jbeta primers that the PCR ran. TCRdb keeps only in-frame clones here, not all; method: immunoSEQ multiplex PCR. The repertoire includes approximately 210,000 clones, roughly 80% of them detected once, and roughly 2.1% sits in the top ten. The sequenced sample consisted of PBMCs. This TCR came from a woman in her 30s in good health and CMV-seropositive.

The CDR3 loop reads CASSFEGLDTGELFF. The CDR3, as DNA: TGCGCCAGCAGCTTCGAGGGTCTGGACACCGGGGAGCTGTTTTTT. V is TRBV5-1 and J is TRBJ2-2; possibly TRBD2 for D (5 bases). The CDR3 has 15 amino acids. V was shortened by 2 bases and J by 3 bases, with 11 bases between the two germline ends. The germline CDR1 and CDR2 sequences are SGHRS and YFSETQ. The variable domain in full, with the rest retrieved from reference TRBV5-1 and TRBJ2-2, is KAGVTQTPRYLIKTRGQQVTLSCSPISGHRSVSWYQQTPGQGLQFLFEYFSETQRNKGNFPGRFSGRQFSNSRSEMNVSTLELGDSALYLCASSFEGLDTGELFFGEGSRLTVL.